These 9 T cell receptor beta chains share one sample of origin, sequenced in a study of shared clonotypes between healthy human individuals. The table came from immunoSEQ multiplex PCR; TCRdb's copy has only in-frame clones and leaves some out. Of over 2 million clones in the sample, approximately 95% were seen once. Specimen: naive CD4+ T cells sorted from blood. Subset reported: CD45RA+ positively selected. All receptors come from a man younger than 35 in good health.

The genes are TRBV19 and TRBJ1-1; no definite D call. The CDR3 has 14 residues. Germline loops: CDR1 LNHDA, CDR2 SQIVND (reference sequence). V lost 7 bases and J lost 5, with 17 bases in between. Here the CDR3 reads CASTLTHTGTEAFF. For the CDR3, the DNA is TGTGCCAGTACCTTGACTCATACGGGGACTGAAGCTTTCTTT. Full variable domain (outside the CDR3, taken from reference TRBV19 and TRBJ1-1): DGGITQSPKYLFRKEGQNVTLSCEQNLNHDAMYWYRQDPGQGLRLIYYSQIVNDFQKGDIAEGYSVSREKKESFPLTVTSAQKNPTAFYLCASTLTHTGTEAFFGQGTRLTVV.

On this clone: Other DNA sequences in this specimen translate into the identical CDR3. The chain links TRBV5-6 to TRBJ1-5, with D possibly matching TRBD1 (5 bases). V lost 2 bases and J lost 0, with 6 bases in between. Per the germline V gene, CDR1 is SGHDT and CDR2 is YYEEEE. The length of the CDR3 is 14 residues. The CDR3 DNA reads TGTGCCAGCAGCTTAGGACATAGCAATCAGCCCCAGCATTTT. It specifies CASSLGHSNQPQHF.

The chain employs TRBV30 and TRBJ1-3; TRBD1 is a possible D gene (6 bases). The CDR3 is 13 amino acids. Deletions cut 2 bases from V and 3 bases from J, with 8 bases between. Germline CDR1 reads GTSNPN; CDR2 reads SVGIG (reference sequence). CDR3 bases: TGTGCCTGGAGTCAAGGGGGTGGAAACACCATATATTTT. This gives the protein CAWSQGGGNTIYF.

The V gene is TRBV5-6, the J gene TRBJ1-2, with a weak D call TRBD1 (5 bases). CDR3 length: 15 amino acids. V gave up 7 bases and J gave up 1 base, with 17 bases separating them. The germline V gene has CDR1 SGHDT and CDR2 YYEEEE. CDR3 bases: TGTGCCAGCCGGAGGGACGCTCGAGGTAACTATGGCTACACCTTC. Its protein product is CASRRDARGNYGYTF.

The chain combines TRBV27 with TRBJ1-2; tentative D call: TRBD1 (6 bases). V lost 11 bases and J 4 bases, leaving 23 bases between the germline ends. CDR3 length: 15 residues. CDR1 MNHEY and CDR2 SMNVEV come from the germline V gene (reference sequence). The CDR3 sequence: CAARQDGSFPYGYTF. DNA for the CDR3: TGTGCCGCACGACAGGACGGCTCTTTTCCCTATGGCTACACCTTC.

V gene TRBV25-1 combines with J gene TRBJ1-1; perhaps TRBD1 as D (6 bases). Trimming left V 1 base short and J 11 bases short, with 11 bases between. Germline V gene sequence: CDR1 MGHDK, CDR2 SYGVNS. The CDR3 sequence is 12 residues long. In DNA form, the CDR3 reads TGTGCCAGCAGTGAATTCGGGACATGGGCTTTCTTT. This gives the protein CASSEFGTWAFF.

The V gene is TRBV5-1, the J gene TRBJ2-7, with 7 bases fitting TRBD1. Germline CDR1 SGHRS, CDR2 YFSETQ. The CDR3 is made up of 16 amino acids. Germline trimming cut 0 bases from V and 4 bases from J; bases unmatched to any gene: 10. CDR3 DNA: TGCGCCAGCAGCTTGGAACAGGGGACCTTCTTTTACGAGCAGTACTTC. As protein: CASSLEQGTFFYEQYF.

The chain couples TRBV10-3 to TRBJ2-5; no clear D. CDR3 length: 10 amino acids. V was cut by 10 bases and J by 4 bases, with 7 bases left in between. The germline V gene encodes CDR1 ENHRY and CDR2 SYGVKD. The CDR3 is CATLGETQYF. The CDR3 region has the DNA TGTGCCACCTTAGGAGAGACCCAGTACTTC.

The CDR3 sequence: CASPLRAGAGETQYF. In DNA, the CDR3 is TGTGCCAGCCCGCTTCGGGCGGGAGCAGGGGAGACCCAGTACTTC. The chain recombines TRBV27 with TRBJ2-5; 7 positions match TRBD2. The CDR3 contains 15 residues. Trimming took 8 bases from V and 5 from J; bases not matched to a gene: 14. Germline CDR1 is MNHEY and CDR2 is SMNVEV (reference sequence).